This TCR beta chain was sequenced for a study of blood T cell repertoires in COVID-19 (dated by TCRdb to the early 2020s). About the full investigation: Collaborator samples came from the United States, Italy and Spain and covered acute and convalescent phases of COVID-19. Where available, HLA class I and class II types were taken from metadata supplied by the sample provider and were not determined by assay-based typing. The sample metadata nearly always contained a de-identified subject ID, COVID-19 status, age in years and sex. Deeply sampled blood TCRbeta repertoires from subjects exposed to, actively infected with, or recovered from COVID-19 were included in the dataset. Samples came from the ongoing ImmuneRACE study (first 160 participants) plus 1,254 subjects from 6 global collaborators. The prospective study material was composed of cDNA or gDNA derived from T cells, B-cell-depleted T cells, or PBMCs. The repertoires were made available in a free public database intended to serve as a resource for research on the immune response to SARS-CoV-2. The research as a whole found: The quantity of clinical and demographic metadata differed by source and by participant and was supplied without curation.

In the prospective study, participants were about 18 to 95 years old, resided in about two dozen geographic areas of the United States, and were enrolled through a virtual design. Cohort assignment in the prospective study relied on participant-reported clinical history from a screening survey and a study questionnaire. Recovered participants in ImmuneRACE Cohort 3 were defined as having two consecutive negative NP/OP PCR tests, clearance from a healthcare professional, or resolution of symptoms. In the prospective study, mobile phlebotomists collected whole blood, serum and a nasopharyngeal or oropharyngeal swab from each participant. Over a roughly 2-month period, participants in the prospective study had the option of providing additional blood draws and questionnaires. Prospective study blood samples were shipped either frozen or at room temperature before DNA extraction. Compared with germline, V lacks 0 bases and J lacks 7 bases; bases without a gene match: 7. Via the germline V gene, CDR1 is ENHRY and CDR2 SYGVKD. The CDR3 runs 15 residues from the cysteine to the phenylalanine. Just CDR3 DNA is preserved here, 45 bases in frame from base 1.

A few counts support this clone. The antigen it binds to is not known. Base quality data are lacking; no much larger clone is found one base away. TCRbeta CDR3 regions were amplified from genomic DNA by means of the immunoSEQ Assay, a bias-controlled multiplex PCR. Concerning the study's data processing: Within the assay, amplification of reference gene primers was used to estimate how many nucleated cells each sample contained. To quantify the absolute abundance of each unique TCRbeta CDR3 rearrangement, sequence reads were collapsed and filtered. For each sample, productive Simpson clonality was calculated as the square root of Simpson's diversity index over productive rearrangements. Sourced from immuneACCESS, this table was stored by TCRdb with only in-frame sequences that have V and J called. A share of the clones is absent; for the studies checked, an unresolved V gene accounts for under half, and the remainder has no known explanation. V and J calls and clone size are copied from that table; D and trimming were computed from the DNA. The sample data list almost 65,000 clones, and more than 75% of these were observed just once. The ten biggest clones cover roughly a tenth of the sample.

This TCR was sampled from a middle-aged woman who had recovered from COVID-19. Material: PBMCs or T cells enriched from blood (not recorded which). Rearrangement joined TRBV10-3 to TRBJ2-7; 9 central nucleotides agree with TRBD2. The CDR3 amino acid sequence is: CAISESNVAGGEQYF. The nucleotide sequence is TGTGCCATCAGTGAGTCGAATGTGGCGGGGGGGGAGCAGTACTTC.